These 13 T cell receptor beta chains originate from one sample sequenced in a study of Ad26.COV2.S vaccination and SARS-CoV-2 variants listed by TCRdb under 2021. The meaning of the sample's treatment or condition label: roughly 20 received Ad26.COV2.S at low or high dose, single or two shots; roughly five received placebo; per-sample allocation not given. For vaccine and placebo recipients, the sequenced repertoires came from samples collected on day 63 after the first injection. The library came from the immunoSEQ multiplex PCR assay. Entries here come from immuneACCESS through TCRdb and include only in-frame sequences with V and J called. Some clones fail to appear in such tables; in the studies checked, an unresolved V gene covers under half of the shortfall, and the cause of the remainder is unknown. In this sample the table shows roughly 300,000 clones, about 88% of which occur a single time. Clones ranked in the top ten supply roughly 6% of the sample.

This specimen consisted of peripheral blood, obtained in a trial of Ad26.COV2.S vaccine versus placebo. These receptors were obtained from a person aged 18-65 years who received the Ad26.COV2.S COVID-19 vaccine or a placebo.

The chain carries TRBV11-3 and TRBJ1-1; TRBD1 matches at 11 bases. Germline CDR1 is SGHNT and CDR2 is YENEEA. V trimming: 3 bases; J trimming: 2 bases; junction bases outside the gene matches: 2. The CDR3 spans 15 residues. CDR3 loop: CASSFGTGGNTEAFF. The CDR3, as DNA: TGTGCCAGCAGCTTTGGGACAGGGGGAAACACTGAAGCTTTCTTT.

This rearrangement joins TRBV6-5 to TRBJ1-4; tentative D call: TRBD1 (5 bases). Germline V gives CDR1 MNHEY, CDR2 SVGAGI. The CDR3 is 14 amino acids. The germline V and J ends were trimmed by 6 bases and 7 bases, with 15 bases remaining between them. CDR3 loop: CASRDRGTSEKLFF. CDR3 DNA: TGTGCCAGCAGGGACCGGGGGACGAGTGAAAAACTGTTTTTT.

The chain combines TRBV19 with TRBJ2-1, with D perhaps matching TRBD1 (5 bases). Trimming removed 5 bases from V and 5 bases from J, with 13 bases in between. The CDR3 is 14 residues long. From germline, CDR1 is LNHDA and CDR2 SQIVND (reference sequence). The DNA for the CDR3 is TGTGCCAGTAGTCAGGGTAACCTTAACAATGAGCAGTTCTTC. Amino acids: CASSQGNLNNEQFF.

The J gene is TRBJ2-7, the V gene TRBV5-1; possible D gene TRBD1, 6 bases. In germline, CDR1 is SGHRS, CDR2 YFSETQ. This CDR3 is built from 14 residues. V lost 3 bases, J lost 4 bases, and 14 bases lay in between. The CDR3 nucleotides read TGCGCCAGCAGCTACGACAGGAGAAAATACGAGCAGTACTTC. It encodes CASSYDRRKYEQYF.

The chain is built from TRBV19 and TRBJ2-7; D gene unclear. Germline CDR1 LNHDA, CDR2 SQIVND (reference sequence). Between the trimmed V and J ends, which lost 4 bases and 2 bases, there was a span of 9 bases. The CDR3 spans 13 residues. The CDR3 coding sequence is TGTGCCAGTAGTACCAGGAGCCCCTACGAGCAGTACTTC. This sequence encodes CASSTRSPYEQYF.

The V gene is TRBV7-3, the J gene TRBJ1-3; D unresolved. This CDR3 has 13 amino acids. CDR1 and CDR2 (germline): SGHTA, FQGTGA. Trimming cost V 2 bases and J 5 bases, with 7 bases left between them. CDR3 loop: CASSLDQRNTIYF. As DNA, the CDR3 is TGTGCCAGCAGCTTAGATCAAAGAAACACCATATATTTT.

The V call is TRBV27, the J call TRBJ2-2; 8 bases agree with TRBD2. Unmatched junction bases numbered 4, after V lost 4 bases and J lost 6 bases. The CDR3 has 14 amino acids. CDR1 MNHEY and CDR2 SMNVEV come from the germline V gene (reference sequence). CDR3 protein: CASSWTSSPGELFF. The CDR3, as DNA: TGTGCCAGCAGTTGGACTAGCTCTCCCGGGGAGCTGTTTTTT.

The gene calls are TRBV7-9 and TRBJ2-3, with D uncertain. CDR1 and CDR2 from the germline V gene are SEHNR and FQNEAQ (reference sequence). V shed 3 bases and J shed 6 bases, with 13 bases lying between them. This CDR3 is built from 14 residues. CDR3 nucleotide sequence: TGTGCCAGCAGCTTTAGTTGGTCCGGGGATACGCAGTATTTT. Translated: CASSFSWSGDTQYF.

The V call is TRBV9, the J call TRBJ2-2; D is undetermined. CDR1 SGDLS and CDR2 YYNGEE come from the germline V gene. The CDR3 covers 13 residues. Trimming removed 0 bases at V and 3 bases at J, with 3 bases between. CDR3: CASSVGHTGELFF. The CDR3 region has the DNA TGTGCCAGCAGCGTAGGCCACACCGGGGAGCTGTTTTTT.

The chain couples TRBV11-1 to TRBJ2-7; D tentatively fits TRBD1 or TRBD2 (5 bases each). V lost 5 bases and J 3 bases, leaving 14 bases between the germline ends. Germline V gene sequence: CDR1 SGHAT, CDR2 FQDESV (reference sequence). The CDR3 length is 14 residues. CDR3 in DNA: TGTGCCAGCAGCCTCCGGGGCAGCCTCTACGAGCAGTACTTC. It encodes CASSLRGSLYEQYF.

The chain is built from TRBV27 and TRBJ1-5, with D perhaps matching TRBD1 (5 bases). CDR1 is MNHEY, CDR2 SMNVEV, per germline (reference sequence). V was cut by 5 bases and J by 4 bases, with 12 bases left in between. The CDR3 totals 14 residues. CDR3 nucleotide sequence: TGTGCCAGCAGTCCTTTACAGGTTAATCAGCCCCAGCATTTT. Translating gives CASSPLQVNQPQHF.

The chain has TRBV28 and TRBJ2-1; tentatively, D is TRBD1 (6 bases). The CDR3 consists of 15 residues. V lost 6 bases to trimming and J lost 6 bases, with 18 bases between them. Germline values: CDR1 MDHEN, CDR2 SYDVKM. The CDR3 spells CASSSGQPTANEQFF. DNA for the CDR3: TGTGCCAGCAGCTCAGGACAGCCCACGGCCAATGAGCAGTTCTTC. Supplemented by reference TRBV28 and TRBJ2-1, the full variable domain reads DVKVTQSSRYLVKRTGEKVFLECVQDMDHENMFWYRQDPGLGLRLIYFSYDVKMKEKGDIPEGYSVSREKKERFSLILESASTNQTSMYLCASSSGQPTANEQFFGPGTRLTVL.

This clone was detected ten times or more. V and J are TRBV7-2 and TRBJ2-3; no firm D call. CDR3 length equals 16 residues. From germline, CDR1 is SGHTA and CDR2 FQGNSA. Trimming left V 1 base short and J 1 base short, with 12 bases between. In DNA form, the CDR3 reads TGTGCCAGCAGCTTAGGGCGCTGGACCCGCACAGATACGCAGTATTTT. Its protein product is CASSLGRWTRTDTQYF.